This T cell receptor beta chain was captured in a study of cytomegalovirus exposure and HLA in healthy donors. Points from the study as a whole: Clusters of TCRs from the first cohort tended to co-occur in the approximately 120 validation repertoires (as a later analysis found). Some public TCRs appeared in many individuals, while most sequences were rare. There were 150 to 200 TCR beta chains listed as cytomegalovirus-associated.

Comment on this clone: What it recognizes is unknown.

V shed 5 bases and J shed 6 bases, with 19 bases lying between them. Germline values: CDR1 MNHEY, CDR2 SVGAGI. CDR3 length equals 15 residues. TCRdb keeps only in-frame clones here, not all; method: immunoSEQ multiplex PCR. The data show roughly 150,000 clones, with around four fifths seen just once and about 2.1% held by the top ten. Sequencing was performed on PBMCs. The chain is built from TRBV6-5 and TRBJ1-2; no clear D gene. This clonotype was obtained from a man under 40 in good health and CMV-seropositive. CDR3 sequence: CASSPGDRRWDGYTF. In DNA form, the CDR3 reads TGTGCCAGCAGTCCCGGAGACCGTCGGTGGGATGGCTACACCTTC.